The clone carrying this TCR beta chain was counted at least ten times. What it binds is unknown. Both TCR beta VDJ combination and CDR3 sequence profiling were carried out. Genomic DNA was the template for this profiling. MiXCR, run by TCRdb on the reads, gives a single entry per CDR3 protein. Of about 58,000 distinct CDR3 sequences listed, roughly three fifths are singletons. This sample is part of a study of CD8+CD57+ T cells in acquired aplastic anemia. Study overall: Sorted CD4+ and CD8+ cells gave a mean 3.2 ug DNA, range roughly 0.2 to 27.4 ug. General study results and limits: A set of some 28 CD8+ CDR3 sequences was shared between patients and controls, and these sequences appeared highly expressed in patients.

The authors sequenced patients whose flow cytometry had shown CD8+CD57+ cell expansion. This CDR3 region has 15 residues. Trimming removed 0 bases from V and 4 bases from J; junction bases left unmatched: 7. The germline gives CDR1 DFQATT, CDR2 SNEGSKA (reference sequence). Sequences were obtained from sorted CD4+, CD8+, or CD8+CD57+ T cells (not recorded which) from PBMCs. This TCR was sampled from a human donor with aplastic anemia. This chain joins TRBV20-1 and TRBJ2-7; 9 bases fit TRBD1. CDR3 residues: CSARDLPGQGYEQYF. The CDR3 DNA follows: TGCAGTGCTAGAGATTTGCCGGGACAGGGATACGAGCAGTACTTC.